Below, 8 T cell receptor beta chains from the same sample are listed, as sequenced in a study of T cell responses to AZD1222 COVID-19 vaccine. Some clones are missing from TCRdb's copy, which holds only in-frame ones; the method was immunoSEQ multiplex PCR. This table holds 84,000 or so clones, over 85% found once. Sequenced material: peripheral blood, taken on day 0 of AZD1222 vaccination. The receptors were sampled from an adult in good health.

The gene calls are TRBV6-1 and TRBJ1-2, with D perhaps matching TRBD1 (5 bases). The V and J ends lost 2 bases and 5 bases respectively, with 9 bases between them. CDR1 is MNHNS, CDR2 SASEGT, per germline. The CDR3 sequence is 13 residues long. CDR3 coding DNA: TGTGCCAGCAGTGAAAACGCAGGGTATGGCTACACCTTC. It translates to CASSENAGYGYTF.

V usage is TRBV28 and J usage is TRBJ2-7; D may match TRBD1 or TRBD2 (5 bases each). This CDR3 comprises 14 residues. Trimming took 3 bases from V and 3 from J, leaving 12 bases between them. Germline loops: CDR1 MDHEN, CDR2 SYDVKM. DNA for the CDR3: TGTGCCAGCAGTTTGGGGGAGCTGGGCTACGAGCAGTACTTC. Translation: CASSLGELGYEQYF. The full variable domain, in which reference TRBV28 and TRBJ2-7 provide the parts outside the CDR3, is DVKVTQSSRYLVKRTGEKVFLECVQDMDHENMFWYRQDPGLGLRLIYFSYDVKMKEKGDIPEGYSVSREKKERFSLILESASTNQTSMYLCASSLGELGYEQYFGPGTRLTVT.

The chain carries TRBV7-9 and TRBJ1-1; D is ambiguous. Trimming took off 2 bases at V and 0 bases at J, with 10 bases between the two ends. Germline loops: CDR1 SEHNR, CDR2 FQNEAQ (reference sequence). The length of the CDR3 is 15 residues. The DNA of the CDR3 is TGTGCCAGCAGCTTACAGATTGCTATGAACACTGAAGCTTTCTTT. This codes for CASSLQIAMNTEAFF.

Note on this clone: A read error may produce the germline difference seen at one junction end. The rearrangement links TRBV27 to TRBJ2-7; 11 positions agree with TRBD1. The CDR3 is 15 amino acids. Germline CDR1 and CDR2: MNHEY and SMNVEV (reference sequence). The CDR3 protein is CASSFGTGGNYGQYF. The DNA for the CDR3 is TGTGCCAGCAGTTTCGGGACAGGGGGAAACTACGGGCAGTACTTC.

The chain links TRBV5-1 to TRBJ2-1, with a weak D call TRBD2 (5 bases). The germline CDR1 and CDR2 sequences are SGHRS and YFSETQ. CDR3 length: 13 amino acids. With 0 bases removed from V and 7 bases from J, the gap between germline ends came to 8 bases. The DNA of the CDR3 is TGCGCCAGCAGCTTGGCGGGATTGAATGAGCAGTTCTTC. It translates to CASSLAGLNEQFF.

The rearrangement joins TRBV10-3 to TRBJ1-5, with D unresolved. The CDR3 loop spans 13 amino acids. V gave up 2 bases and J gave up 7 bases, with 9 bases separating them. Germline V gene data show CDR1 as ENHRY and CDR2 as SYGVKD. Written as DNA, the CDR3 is TGTGCCATCAGTGAGGAGCCGGTGCAGCCCCAGCATTTT. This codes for CAISEEPVQPQHF.

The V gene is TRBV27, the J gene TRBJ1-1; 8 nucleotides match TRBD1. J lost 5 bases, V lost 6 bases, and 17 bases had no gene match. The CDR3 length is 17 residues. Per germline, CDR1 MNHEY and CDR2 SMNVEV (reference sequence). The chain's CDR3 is CASSFQGQAERRTEAFF. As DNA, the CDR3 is TGTGCCAGCAGCTTCCAGGGACAGGCGGAACGAAGAACTGAAGCTTTCTTT.

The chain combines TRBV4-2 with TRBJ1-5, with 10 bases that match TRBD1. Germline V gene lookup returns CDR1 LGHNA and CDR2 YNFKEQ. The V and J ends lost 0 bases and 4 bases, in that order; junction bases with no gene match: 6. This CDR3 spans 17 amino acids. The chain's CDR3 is CASSQDAGQGRNQPQHF. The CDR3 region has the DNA TGTGCCAGCAGCCAAGATGCGGGACAGGGGAGGAATCAGCCCCAGCATTTT.